The rows below give T cell receptor beta chains drawn from one sample of a study of CD4 T cells in relation to SARS-CoV-2 and coronaviruses. This table comes from immunoSEQ multiplex PCR, and its TCRdb copy is limited to in-frame clones, with some not included. The sample records 25,000 to 35,000 clones, about four fifths being singletons. Their target antigens are unknown. Input material: memory CD4+ T cells from PBMCs, cultured in vitro. These receptors were taken from an adult with COVID-19. The CDR3 runs from the conserved cysteine through the conserved F or W. The D gene is left open where the match is weak. Only part of the rows carry a size: once, few, many, or a class if the clone is expanded.

clone size | J gene | D gene | V gene | CDR3 protein | CDR3 DNA
. | TRBJ1-6 | . | TRBV6-4 | CASSEISGGSPLHF | TGTGCCAGCAGTGAAATCTCCGGCGGATCACCCCTCCACTTT
. | TRBJ1-1 | . | TRBV30 | CASSTSGEAFF | TGTGCCTCGAGCACCTCGGGGGAAGCTTTCTTT
. | TRBJ1-6 | . | TRBV10-2 | CASTEKVLRDNSPLHF | TGCGCCAGCACGGAGAAAGTCCTCCGAGATAATTCACCCCTCCACTTT
. | TRBJ2-5 | . | TRBV19 | CASRGLAAQETQYF | TGTGCCAGTAGAGGTCTGGCTGCGCAAGAGACCCAGTACTTC
few | TRBJ2-1 | TRBD1 | TRBV7-3 | CASSPGQGIGNEQFF | TGTGCCAGCAGTCCCGGACAGGGGATCGGCAATGAGCAGTTCTTC
. | TRBJ1-5 | . | TRBV12-3/TRBV12-4 | CASSLQGSQPQHF | TGTGCCAGCAGTTTACAGGGAAGTCAGCCCCAGCATTTT
once | TRBJ2-2 | TRBD2 | TRBV6-2/TRBV6-3 | CASSSGRATGELFF | TGTGCCAGCAGTAGCGGGAGGGCCACCGGGGAGCTGTTTTTT
. | TRBJ2-5 | . | TRBV5-6 | CASSLAGKATQYF | TGTGCCAGCAGCTTGGCGGGGAAGGCGACCCAGTACTTC
. | TRBJ2-5 | TRBD2 | TRBV25-1 | CASSEAGGRETQYF | TGTGCCAGCAGTGAGGCGGGGGGCCGGGAGACCCAGTACTTC
. | TRBJ2-5 | . | TRBV2 | CASSGGVSVETQYF | TGTGCCAGCAGTGGCGGTGTGTCGGTAGAGACCCAGTACTTC
once | TRBJ2-1 | . | TRBV2 | CASKSFGSSSYNEQFF | TGTGCCAGCAAGTCGTTCGGGAGCAGCTCCTACAATGAGCAGTTCTTC
. | TRBJ1-4 | . | TRBV4-3 | CASSQGRGVKLFF | TGCGCCAGCAGCCAAGGGAGAGGGGTAAAACTGTTTTTT
few | TRBJ2-1 | TRBD2 | TRBV24-1 | CATSTTSGGWGEQFF | TGTGCCACCAGTACTACTAGCGGGGGGTGGGGTGAGCAGTTCTTC
few | TRBJ2-2 | . | TRBV2 | CASYFTGDTIPGELFF | TGTGCCAGCTATTTTACCGGGGACACTATCCCCGGGGAGCTGTTTTTT
. | TRBJ2-7 | TRBD1 | TRBV25-1 | CASSDRDRGYEQYF | TGTGCCAGCAGTGACCGGGACAGGGGATACGAGCAGTACTTC
once | TRBJ2-3 | TRBD2 | TRBV2 | CASRRTSGNADTQYF | TGTGCCAGCAGGAGGACTAGCGGGAATGCAGATACGCAGTATTTT
. | TRBJ2-1 | . | TRBV5-4 | CASSRARVTYNEQFF | TGTGCCAGCAGCCGCGCTAGGGTTACATACAATGAGCAGTTCTTC
medium-sized | TRBJ2-2 | . | TRBV6-2/TRBV6-3 | CASSYSTTGELFF | TGTGCCAGCAGTTACTCGACCACCGGGGAGCTGTTTTTT
. | TRBJ2-3 | . | TRBV9 | CASSVAGVSTDTQYF | TGTGCCAGCAGCGTAGCCGGGGTAAGCACAGATACGCAGTATTTT
few | TRBJ2-7 | TRBD2 | TRBV7-9 | CASSRAGISSYEQYF | TGTGCCAGCAGCCGAGCGGGGATTAGCTCCTACGAGCAGTACTTC
. | TRBJ1-5 | . | TRBV6-5 | CASSRGHSNQPQHF | TGTGCCAGCAGCCGAGGTCATAGCAATCAGCCCCAGCATTTT
. | TRBJ1-1 | . | TRBV14 | CASSRSNMNTEAFF | TGTGCCAGCAGCCGCTCCAATATGAACACTGAAGCTTTCTTT
. | TRBJ2-5 | . | TRBV2 | CASRLDPRWETQYF | TGTGCCAGCAGACTAGACCCACGTTGGGAGACCCAGTACTTC
. | TRBJ2-7 | . | TRBV29-1 | CSVATAVKYEQYF | TGCAGCGTTGCTACAGCCGTAAAGTACGAGCAGTACTTC
once | TRBJ1-3 | . | TRBV18 | CASSPQSNRANTIYF | TGTGCCAGCTCACCACAGAGCAACAGGGCTAACACCATATATTTT
. | TRBJ2-5 | TRBD2 | TRBV28 | CASSLSSGLARQTQYF | TGTGCCAGCAGTTTATCCTCGGGACTAGCGAGACAGACCCAGTACTTC
few | TRBJ1-4 | TRBD1 | TRBV9 | CASSEGTVPDEKLFF | TGTGCCAGCAGCGAGGGGACAGTCCCTGATGAAAAACTGTTTTTT
. | TRBJ2-3 | TRBD1 | TRBV28 | CASTLGQGRDTQYF | TGTGCCAGCACCCTCGGACAGGGAAGAGATACGCAGTATTTT
few | TRBJ2-1 | . | TRBV5-1 | CASSLGTEQFF | TGCGCCAGCAGCTTGGGGACAGAGCAGTTCTTC
. | TRBJ2-1 | . | TRBV10-3 | CAISDAGTRYNEQFF | TGTGCCATCAGTGATGCCGGGACGCGCTACAATGAGCAGTTCTTC
. | TRBJ1-4 | . | TRBV15 | CATSRKTQTGEKLFF | TGTGCCACCAGCAGAAAGACCCAGACGGGTGAAAAACTGTTTTTT
once | TRBJ2-7 | . | TRBV5-5 | CASSLVASYEQYF | TGTGCCAGCAGCTTGGTAGCATCCTACGAGCAGTACTTC
. | TRBJ1-6 | . | TRBV11-2 | CASSLEAGHNSPLHF | TGTGCCAGCAGCTTAGAGGCAGGGCATAATTCGCCCCTCCACTTT
few | TRBJ2-1 | . | TRBV29-1 | CSVDPTGEMKQFF | TGCAGCGTCGACCCTACAGGAGAAATGAAGCAGTTCTTC
. | TRBJ2-3 | TRBD2 | TRBV28 | CASSRLAGDTDTQYF | TGTGCCAGCAGTCGACTAGCGGGAGACACAGATACGCAGTATTTT
. | TRBJ2-1 | . | TRBV12-3/TRBV12-4 | CASRNTRGNEQFF | TGTGCCAGCAGAAATACCCGGGGGAATGAGCAGTTCTTC
once | TRBJ1-3 | TRBD1 | TRBV7-9 | CASSFDRVGNTIYF | TGTGCCAGCAGCTTTGACAGGGTGGGAAACACCATATATTTT
. | TRBJ2-2 | TRBD2 | TRBV7-3 | CASRSGTSGRKLTGELFF | TGTGCCAGCAGATCAGGGACTAGCGGGAGAAAACTGACCGGGGAGCTGTTTTTT
. | TRBJ2-3 | . | TRBV4-3 | CASSQEVRSTDTQYF | TGCGCCAGCAGCCAAGAAGTCAGAAGCACAGATACGCAGTATTTT
. | TRBJ1-2 | . | TRBV28 | CASSPRNYGYTF | TGTGCCAGCAGTCCCAGAAACTATGGCTACACCTTC
few | TRBJ1-5 | TRBD1 | TRBV2 | CASSPGQGSNQPQHF | TGTGCCAGCAGCCCGGGACAGGGTTCGAATCAGCCCCAGCATTTT
. | TRBJ2-7 | . | TRBV4-1 | CASSQLGFREQYF | TGCGCCAGCAGCCAGCTAGGGTTTAGGGAGCAGTACTTC
. | TRBJ2-3 | . | TRBV7-2 | CASSPARSLDTQYF | TGTGCCAGCAGCCCCGCGCGGAGCCTAGATACGCAGTATTTT
. | TRBJ2-7 | . | TRBV30 | CAWSVGGYEQYF | TGTGCCTGGAGTGTCGGCGGGTACGAGCAGTACTTC
. | TRBJ1-2 | . | TRBV7-2 | CASSLAGGLFYGYTF | TGTGCCAGCAGCTTAGCAGGTGGGCTGTTCTATGGCTACACCTTC
few | TRBJ1-5 | . | TRBV19 | CASSIRDRVNQPQHF | TGTGCCAGTAGTATACGAGACAGAGTCAATCAGCCCCAGCATTTT
. | TRBJ2-7 | . | TRBV27 | CASSLYVGKAYEQYF | TGTGCCAGCAGTTTATACGTCGGCAAAGCCTACGAGCAGTACTTC
. | TRBJ1-4 | TRBD1 | TRBV30 | CAWSVGQGVNEKLFF | TGTGCCTGGAGTGTAGGGCAGGGGGTAAATGAAAAACTGTTTTTT
. | TRBJ1-5 | . | TRBV28 | CASSIKGSWNQPQHF | TGTGCCAGCAGCATTAAAGGGAGTTGGAATCAGCCCCAGCATTTT
. | TRBJ2-1 | . | TRBV7-9 | CASSSQAGGPLNEQFF | TGTGCCAGCAGCTCACAAGCAGGAGGGCCCCTCAATGAGCAGTTCTTC